This T cell receptor (beta chain) was sequenced for a study of blood T cells in healthy people across ages (dated by TCRdb to between 2014 and 2016). Regarding the complete study: In model experiments, template switching captured roughly one uniquely barcoded TCR beta cDNA molecule for every two T cells. Age-related changes in TCR beta repertoire diversity were measured in the study by deep sequencing normalized with unique cDNA molecular identifiers. Four age groups were formed from the donors: young (average roughly 16 years), middle-aged (approximately 40), aged (roughly 59) and long-lived (around 82). Donors of different ages were randomly distributed across sequencing lanes to avoid experimental bias. Using the same blood draw, the study looked at two additional independent replicas of 1 million unique cDNA reads for two donors, one aged 18 to 30 and the other aged 80 or older.

The approximately 39 donors, aged roughly 6 to 95 years, were systemically healthy Caucasian individuals from Russia. Ten milliliters of peripheral blood were drawn from each donor into EDTA-treated Vacutainer tubes. Ficoll-Paque density-gradient centrifugation was used to isolate PBMCs, with at least 7 million per sample. Total RNA was extracted from PBMCs with Trizol reagent, with at least 6 micrograms obtained per sample. Naive CD45RAhigh/CD27high T cell percentages were measured by flow cytometry on a PBMC aliquot from every donor. Library construction relied on 5' RACE. The sequencer was an Illumina HiSeq 2500. A second PCR of about 7 to 12 cycles was run with a J-beta primer mix and a sample-barcoded 5' primer. A unique molecular identifier was introduced onto each TCR beta cDNA molecule by a template-switch 5' adaptor carrying 12 random nucleotides. Each sample yielded at least 2.5 million CDR3-containing paired-end reads. The Mint cDNA synthesis kit, primed by a TRBC-specific oligonucleotide, was used to synthesize first-strand cDNA from all RNA. Following uracil-DNA glycosylase treatment, all cDNA underwent a first 18-cycle PCR with the universal primers M1SS and BC2_uni_R. On the authors' methods: For normalization, 1 million high-quality reads were randomly selected from each sample, with every read carrying a distinct molecular identifier. Instead of being binned into consensus sequences, reads that shared molecular identifiers were thrown out. MiTCR, set to a Q25 quality threshold and the strictest error-elimination algorithm, was used for CDR3 identification, clonotype clustering and error correction. A nonparametric unseen species model with Euler transformation was used to estimate a lower bound on total TCR beta diversity. The public reads were run again by TCRdb, first through fastp at Q25 and then through MiXCR, and only productive beta chains were kept. When rows share a CDR3 protein, they turn into one entry using the most common DNA and genes. TCRdb, not the original authors, processed these V and J calls. The sample contains hundreds of thousands of distinct CDR3 sequences, roughly 46% of them found a single time. The biggest ten clones account for about a sixth of the sample.

V drops 3 bases and J drops 1 base, leaving 14 bases in between. Taken from the germline V gene, the CDR1 and CDR2 loops are SGHDN and FVKESK. The CDR3, cysteine through phenylalanine, is 16 amino acids long. The DNA shown is the 48-base CDR3, in frame from base 1. Regarding this clonotype: This clone's antigen is unknown. One base away there is no much larger clone; base qualities are not given.

Results the study describes overall, beyond this receptor: Estimates of total diversity based on one million sequenced T cells were regarded as lower bounds and as underestimates. Donor CMV infection status was unknown, potentially confounding age-related changes in expanded clonotypes. Since profiling was done on bulk unsorted PBMCs, naive and antigen-experienced compartments could not be conclusively compared. Observed TCR beta diversity per million T cells fell roughly linearly with age, and a significant reduction was already apparent by age around 44. Observed TCR beta diversity correlated strongly with the percentage of naive T cells measured by flow cytometry. Compared with the aged group, more naive CD4+ T cells, fewer expanded clones and increased TCR diversity were shown by the long-lived group, suggesting age selection.

Sequencing was carried out using blood. The receptor was isolated from an elderly man in good health. The chain employs TRBV14 and TRBJ2-3; the D region possibly corresponds to TRBD2 (6 bases align). The CDR3 region: CASSHARLGRTDTQYF. The nucleotides are TGTGCCAGCAGCCACGCCCGACTAGGGCGCACAGATACGCAGTATTTT.